These T cell receptor beta chains were read from a single sample in a study of early T cells in non-severe SARS-CoV-2 infection. TCRdb re-derived calls from the 5' RACE reads in MiXCR, one entry per CDR3 protein. Found here are 80,000 to 100,000 distinct CDR3 sequences, 13% to 15% of them singletons; the top ten hold under 8%. The sequencing input was whole blood. These receptors were taken from an adult who was a healthcare worker with PCR-confirmed SARS-CoV-2 infection or an uninfected control (not recorded which). The CDR3 runs from the conserved cysteine through the conserved F or W. The order of the fields is V gene, D gene, J gene, clone size, CDR3 length, CDR3 protein, CDR3 DNA. The D gene is left open where the match is weak. Rows may omit the clone size; those that give it use once, few, many or a size class.

>TRBV7-7|TRBD1|TRBJ2-1|few|19
CASSLGVGGDPPPYNEQFF
TGTGCTAGCAGCTTAGGCGTAGGGGGCGATCCCCCCCCTTACAATGAGCAGTTCTTC
>TRBV4-1|.|TRBJ2-5|many|16
CASSQDPESIRETQYF
TGCGCCAGCAGCCAAGACCCCGAGTCCATACGAGAGACCCAGTACTTC
>TRBV25-1|.|TRBJ1-5|few|15
CASSEGGSVLQPQHF
TGTGCCAGCAGTGAAGGTGGCAGCGTTTTACAGCCCCAGCATTTT
>TRBV15|.|TRBJ2-5|few|13
CATSRGFGETQYF
TGTGCCACCAGCAGGGGCTTTGGAGAGACCCAGTACTTC
>TRBV6-2/TRBV6-3|.|TRBJ1-1|.|12
CASRTGTREAFF
TGTGCCAGCAGAACCGGGACCCGGGAGGCTTTCTTT
>TRBV29-1|TRBD1|TRBJ1-1|many|10
CSVSTGVAFF
TGCAGCGTCTCGACAGGGGTGGCTTTCTTT
>TRBV6-1|.|TRBJ1-2|.|13
CASSGTGFYGYTF
TGTGCCAGCAGTGGTACAGGGTTCTACGGCTACACCTTC
>TRBV12-3/TRBV12-4|TRBD1|TRBJ2-7|many|14
CASSLDRESGEQYF
TGTGCCAGCAGTTTGGACAGGGAGAGTGGCGAGCAGTACTTC
>TRBV7-8|.|TRBJ2-6|.|14
CASSLGPGANVLTF
TGTGCCAGCAGCTTAGGGCCTGGGGCCAACGTCCTGACTTTC
>TRBV29-1|.|TRBJ2-3|few|16
CSAGGGAEFNTDTQYF
TGCAGCGCTGGAGGGGGGGCCGAATTTAACACAGATACGCAGTATTTT
>TRBV5-6|.|TRBJ2-7|few|14
CASSLDYETYEQYF
TGTGCCAGCAGCTTGGATTACGAAACCTACGAGCAGTACTTC
>TRBV6-5|TRBD1|TRBJ1-1|few|15
CASSYEIRGTTEAFF
TGTGCCAGCAGTTACGAGATCAGGGGGACCACTGAAGCTTTCTTT